This TCR beta chain was identified in a study of blood T cell repertoires in COVID-19. Study-level background: The samples span acute and convalescent COVID-19 from the United States, Italy and Spain. Sources were T cells, B-cell-depleted T cells, or PBMCs; the material itself was cDNA or gDNA.

CDR1 LNHDA and CDR2 SQIVND come from the germline V gene (reference sequence). The length of the CDR3 is 16 residues. V dropped 5 bases and J dropped 2 bases, with 19 bases sitting between them. In the original analysis: Using reference gene primer amplification, nucleated cell counts were estimated. Produced via immunoSEQ multiplex PCR; TCRdb's table is partial and in-frame only. The V and J calls and clone size come from that table; D and trimming were worked out from the DNA. The sample holds around 310,000 clones, 85% to 90% seen once. This receptor was taken from a woman aged 45-60 years with active or convalescent COVID-19. V gene TRBV19 combines with J gene TRBJ2-7; tentative D call: TRBD2 (5 bases). Sequencing was done on a sample of peripheral blood. For the CDR3, the DNA is TGTGCCAGTAGTTCCTTCGGAGCGGCTACCACCTACGAGCAGTACTTC. It codes for CASSSFGAATTYEQYF. Filled out from reference TRBV19 and TRBJ2-7, the complete variable domain reads DGGITQSPKYLFRKEGQNVTLSCEQNLNHDAMYWYRQDPGQGLRLIYYSQIVNDFQKGDIAEGYSVSREKKESFPLTVTSAQKNPTAFYLCASSSFGAATTYEQYFGPGTRLTVT.